This T cell receptor beta chain was retrieved from a study of blood T cell repertoires in COVID-19. About the study: COVID-19 samples collected from the United States, Italy and Spain covered acute and convalescent phases. T cells, B-cell-depleted T cells, or PBMCs supplied cDNA or gDNA.

In the source study's methods: Estimated nucleated cell counts came from reference gene primer amplification. The method was immunoSEQ multiplex PCR; TCRdb's version includes in-frame clones alone and lacks a portion of them. Clone size and the V and J calls come from that table; the DNA yielded D and trimming. The sample gives around 430,000 clones, more than 70% of which show up once; 10% to 15% is in the top ten. This CDR3 has 13 amino acids. Germline lookup yields CDR1 SGHNT and CDR2 YYREEE (reference sequence). Trimming took 3 bases from V and 4 from J, leaving 10 bases between them. Patients at the Seattle site were enrolled during active infection and followed longitudinally.

The sample consisted of peripheral blood. The sequence derives from a woman in her forties or fifties with COVID-19, enrolled during active disease. The chain links TRBV5-4 to TRBJ1-1; D is undetermined. As DNA, the CDR3 is TGTGCCAGCAGCTCTCGGGGAACCACTGAAGCTTTCTTT. Its translation is CASSSRGTTEAFF.